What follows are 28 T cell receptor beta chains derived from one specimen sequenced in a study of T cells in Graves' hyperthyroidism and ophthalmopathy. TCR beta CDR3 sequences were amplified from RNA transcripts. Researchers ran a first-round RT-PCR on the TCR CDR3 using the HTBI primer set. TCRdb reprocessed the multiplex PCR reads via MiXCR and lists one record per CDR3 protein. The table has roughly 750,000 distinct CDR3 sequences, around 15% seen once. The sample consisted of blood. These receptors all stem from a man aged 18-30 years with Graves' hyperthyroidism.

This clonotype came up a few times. CDR3 amino acids: CAWSVRGLLGNTIYF. For the CDR3, the DNA is TGTGCCTGGAGTGTACGGGGGTTACTCGGGAACACCATATATTTT. The chain couples TRBV30 to TRBJ1-3, with D possibly being TRBD1 (5 bases). V was cut by 0 bases and J by 7 bases, with 16 bases left in between. Germline assignment: CDR1 GTSNPN and CDR2 SVGIG (reference sequence). The CDR3 runs 15 residues.

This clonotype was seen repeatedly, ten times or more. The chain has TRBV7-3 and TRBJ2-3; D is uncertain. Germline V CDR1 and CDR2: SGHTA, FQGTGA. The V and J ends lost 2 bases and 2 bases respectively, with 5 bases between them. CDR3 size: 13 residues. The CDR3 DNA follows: TGTGCCAGCAGCTTACAATACACAGATACGCAGTATTTT. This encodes CASSLQYTDTQYF. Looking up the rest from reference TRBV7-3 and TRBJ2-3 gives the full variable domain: GAGVSQTPSNKVTEKGKYVELRCDPISGHTALYWYRQSLGQGPEFLIYFQGTGAADDSGLPNDRFFAVRPEGSVSTLKIQRTERGDSAVYLCASSLQYTDTQYFGPGTRLTVL.

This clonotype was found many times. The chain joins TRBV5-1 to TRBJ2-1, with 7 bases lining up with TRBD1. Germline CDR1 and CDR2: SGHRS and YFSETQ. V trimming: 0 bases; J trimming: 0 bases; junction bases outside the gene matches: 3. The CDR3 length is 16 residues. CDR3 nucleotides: TGCGCCAGCAGCTTGGACTCAGGGGGCTCCTACAATGAGCAGTTCTTC. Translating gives CASSLDSGGSYNEQFF.

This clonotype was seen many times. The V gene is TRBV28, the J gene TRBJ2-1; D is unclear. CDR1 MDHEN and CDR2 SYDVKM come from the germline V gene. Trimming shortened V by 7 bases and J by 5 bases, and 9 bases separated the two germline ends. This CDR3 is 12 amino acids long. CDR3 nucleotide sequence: TGTGCCAGCACCGCCGGAAACAATGAGCAGTTCTTC. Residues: CASTAGNNEQFF.

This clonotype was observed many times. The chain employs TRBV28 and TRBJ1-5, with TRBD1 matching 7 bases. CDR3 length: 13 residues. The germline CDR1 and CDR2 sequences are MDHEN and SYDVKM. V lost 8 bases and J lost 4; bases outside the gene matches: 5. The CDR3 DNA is TGTGCCAGCCAGGGGGAATATAATCAGCCCCAGCATTTT. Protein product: CASQGEYNQPQHF.

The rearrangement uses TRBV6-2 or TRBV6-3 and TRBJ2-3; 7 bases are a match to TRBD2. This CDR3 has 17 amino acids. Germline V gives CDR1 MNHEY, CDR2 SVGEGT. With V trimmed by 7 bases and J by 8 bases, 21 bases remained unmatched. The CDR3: CASTQGPFGGRKITQYF. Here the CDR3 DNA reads TGTGCCAGCACCCAAGGTCCCTTTGGCGGGAGAAAGATTACGCAGTATTTT.

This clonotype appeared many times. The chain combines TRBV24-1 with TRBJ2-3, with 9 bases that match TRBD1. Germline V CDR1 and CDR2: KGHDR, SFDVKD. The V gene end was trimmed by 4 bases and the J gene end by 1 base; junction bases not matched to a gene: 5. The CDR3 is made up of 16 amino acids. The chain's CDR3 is CATSEDRDRGTDTQYF. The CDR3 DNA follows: TGTGCCACCAGTGAGGACCGGGACAGGGGCACAGATACGCAGTATTTT.

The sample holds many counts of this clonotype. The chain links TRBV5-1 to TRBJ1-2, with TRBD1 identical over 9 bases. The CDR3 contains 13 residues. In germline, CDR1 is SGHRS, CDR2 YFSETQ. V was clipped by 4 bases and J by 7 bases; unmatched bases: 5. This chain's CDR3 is CASSDGQGFGYTF. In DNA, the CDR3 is TGCGCCAGCAGCGATGGACAGGGGTTTGGCTACACCTTC.

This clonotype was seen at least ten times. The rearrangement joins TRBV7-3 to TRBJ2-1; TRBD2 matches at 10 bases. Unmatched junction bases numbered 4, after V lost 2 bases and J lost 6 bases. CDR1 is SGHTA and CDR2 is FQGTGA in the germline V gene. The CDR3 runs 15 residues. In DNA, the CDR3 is TGTGCCAGCAGCTTAGCTAGCGGGAGTATCAATGAGCAGTTCTTC. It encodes CASSLASGSINEQFF.

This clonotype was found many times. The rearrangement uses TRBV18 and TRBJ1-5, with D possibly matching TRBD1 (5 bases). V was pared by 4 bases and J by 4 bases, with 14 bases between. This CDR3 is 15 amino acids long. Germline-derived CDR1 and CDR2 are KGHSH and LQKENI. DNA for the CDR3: TGTGCCAGCTCACGGACAAAACTAGGGAATCAGCCCCAGCATTTT. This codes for CASSRTKLGNQPQHF.

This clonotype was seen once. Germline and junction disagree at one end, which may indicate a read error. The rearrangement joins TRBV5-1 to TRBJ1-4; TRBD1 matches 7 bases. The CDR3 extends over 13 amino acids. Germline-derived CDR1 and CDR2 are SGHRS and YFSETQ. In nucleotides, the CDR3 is TGCGCCAGCAATCTAGGGGGCAATGAAGAACTGTTTTTT. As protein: CASNLGGNEELFF.

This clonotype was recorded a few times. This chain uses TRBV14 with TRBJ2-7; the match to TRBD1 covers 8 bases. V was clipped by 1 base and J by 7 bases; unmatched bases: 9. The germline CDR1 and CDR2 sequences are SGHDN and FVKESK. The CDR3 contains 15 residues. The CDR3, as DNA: TGTGCCAGCAGCCAAGCCCCGCAGGGGGCCTGGGAGCAGTACTTC. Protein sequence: CASSQAPQGAWEQYF.

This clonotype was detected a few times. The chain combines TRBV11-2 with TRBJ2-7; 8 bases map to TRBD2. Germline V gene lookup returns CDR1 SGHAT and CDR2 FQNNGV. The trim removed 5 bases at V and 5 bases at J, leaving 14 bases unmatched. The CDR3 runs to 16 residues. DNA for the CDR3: TGTGCCAGCAGCCCGGGGGCGGGCGGGAGGCGAGACGAGCAGTACTTC. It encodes CASSPGAGGRRDEQYF.

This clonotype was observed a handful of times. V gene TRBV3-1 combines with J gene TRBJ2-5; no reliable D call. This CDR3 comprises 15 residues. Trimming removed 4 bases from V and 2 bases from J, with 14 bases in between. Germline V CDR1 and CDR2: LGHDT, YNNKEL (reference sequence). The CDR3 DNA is TGTGCCAGCAGCCCCCCGAGGCTTACACAAGAGACCCAGTACTTC. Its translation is CASSPPRLTQETQYF.

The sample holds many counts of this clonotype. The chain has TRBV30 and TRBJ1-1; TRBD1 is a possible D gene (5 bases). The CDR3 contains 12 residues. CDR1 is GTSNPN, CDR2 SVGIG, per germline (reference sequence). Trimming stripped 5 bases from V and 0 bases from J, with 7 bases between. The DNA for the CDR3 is TGTGCCTGGGGACAAATGAACACTGAAGCTTTCTTT. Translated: CAWGQMNTEAFF.

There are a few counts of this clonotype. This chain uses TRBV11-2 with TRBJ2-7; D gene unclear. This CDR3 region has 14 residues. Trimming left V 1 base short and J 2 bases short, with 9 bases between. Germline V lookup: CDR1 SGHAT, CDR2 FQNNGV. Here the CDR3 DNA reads TGTGCCAGCAGCTTAGTCCTTGGGGCCTACGAGCAGTACTTC. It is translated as CASSLVLGAYEQYF. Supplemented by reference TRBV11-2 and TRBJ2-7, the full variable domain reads EAGVAQSPRYKIIEKRQSVAFWCNPISGHATLYWYQQILGQGPKLLIQFQNNGVVDDSQLPKDRFSAERLKGVDSTLKIQPAKLEDSAVYLCASSLVLGAYEQYFGPGTRLTVT.

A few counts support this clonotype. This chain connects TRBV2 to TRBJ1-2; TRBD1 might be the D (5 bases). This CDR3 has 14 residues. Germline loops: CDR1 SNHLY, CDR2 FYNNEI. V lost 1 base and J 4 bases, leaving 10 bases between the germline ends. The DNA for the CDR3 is TGTGCCAGCAGTGAAGAGGGGAGGGTCTATGGCTACACCTTC. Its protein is CASSEEGRVYGYTF. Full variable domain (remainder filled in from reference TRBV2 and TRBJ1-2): EPEVTQTPSHQVTQMGQEVILRCVPISNHLYFYWYRQILGQKVEFLVSFYNNEISEKSEIFDDQFSVERPDGSNFTLKIRSTKLEDSAMYFCASSEEGRVYGYTFGSGTRLTVV.

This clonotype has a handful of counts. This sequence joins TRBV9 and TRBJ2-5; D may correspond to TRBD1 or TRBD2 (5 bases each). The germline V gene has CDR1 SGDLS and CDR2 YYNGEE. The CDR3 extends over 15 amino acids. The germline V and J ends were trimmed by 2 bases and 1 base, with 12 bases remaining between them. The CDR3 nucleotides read TGTGCCAGCAGCGTCGGGACGGCCTCCCAAGAGACCCAGTACTTC. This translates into CASSVGTASQETQYF.

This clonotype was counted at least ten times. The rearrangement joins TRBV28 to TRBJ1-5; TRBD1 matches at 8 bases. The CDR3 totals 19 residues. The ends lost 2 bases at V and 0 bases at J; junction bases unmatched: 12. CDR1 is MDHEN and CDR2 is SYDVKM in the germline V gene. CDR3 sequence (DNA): TGTGCCAGCAGTTTAACCCTAGGACAGGGAAAGGGTAGCAATCAGCCCCAGCATTTT. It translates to CASSLTLGQGKGSNQPQHF.

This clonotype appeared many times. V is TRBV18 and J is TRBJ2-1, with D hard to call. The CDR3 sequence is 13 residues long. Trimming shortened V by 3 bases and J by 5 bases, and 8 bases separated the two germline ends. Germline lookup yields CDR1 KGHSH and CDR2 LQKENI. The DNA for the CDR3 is TGTGCCAGCTCACCGAGGATAGACAATGAGCAGTTCTTC. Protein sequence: CASSPRIDNEQFF.

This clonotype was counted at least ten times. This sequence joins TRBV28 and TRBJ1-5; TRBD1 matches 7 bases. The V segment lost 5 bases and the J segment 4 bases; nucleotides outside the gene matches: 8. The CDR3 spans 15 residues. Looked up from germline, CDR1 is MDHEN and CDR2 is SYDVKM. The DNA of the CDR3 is TGTGCCAGCAGTCCGACAGGGACTCTTAATCAGCCCCAGCATTTT. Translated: CASSPTGTLNQPQHF.

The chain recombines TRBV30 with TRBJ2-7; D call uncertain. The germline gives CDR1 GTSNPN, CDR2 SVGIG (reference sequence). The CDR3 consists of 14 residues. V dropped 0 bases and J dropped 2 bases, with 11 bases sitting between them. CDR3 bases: TGTGCCTGGAGTGTACGGCGACGACCCTACGAGCAGTACTTC. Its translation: CAWSVRRRPYEQYF.

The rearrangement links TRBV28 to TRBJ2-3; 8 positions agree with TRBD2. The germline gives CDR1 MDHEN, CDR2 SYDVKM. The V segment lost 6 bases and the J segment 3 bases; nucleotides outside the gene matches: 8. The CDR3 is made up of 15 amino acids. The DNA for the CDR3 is TGTGCCAGCAGGACGAGCGGGAGAGAAACAGATACGCAGTATTTT. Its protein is CASRTSGRETDTQYF.

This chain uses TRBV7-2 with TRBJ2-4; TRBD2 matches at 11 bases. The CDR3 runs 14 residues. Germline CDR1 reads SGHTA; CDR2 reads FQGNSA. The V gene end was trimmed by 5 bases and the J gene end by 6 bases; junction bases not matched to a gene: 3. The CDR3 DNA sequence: TGTGCCAGCAGCCTAGGGACTAGCGGAAACATTCAGTACTTC. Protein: CASSLGTSGNIQYF.

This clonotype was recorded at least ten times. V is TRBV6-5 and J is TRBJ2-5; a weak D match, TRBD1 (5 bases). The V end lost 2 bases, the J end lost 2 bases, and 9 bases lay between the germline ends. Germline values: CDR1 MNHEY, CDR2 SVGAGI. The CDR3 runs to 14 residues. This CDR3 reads CASSYGQGQETQYF. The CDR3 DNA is TGTGCCAGCAGTTACGGGCAGGGTCAAGAGACCCAGTACTTC.

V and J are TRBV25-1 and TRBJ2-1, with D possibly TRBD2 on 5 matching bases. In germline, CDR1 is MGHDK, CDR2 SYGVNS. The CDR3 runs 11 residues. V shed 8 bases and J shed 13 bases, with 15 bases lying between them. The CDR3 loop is CASRKGVGQFF. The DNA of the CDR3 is TGTGCCAGCCGGAAGGGAGTTGGTCAGTTCTTC.

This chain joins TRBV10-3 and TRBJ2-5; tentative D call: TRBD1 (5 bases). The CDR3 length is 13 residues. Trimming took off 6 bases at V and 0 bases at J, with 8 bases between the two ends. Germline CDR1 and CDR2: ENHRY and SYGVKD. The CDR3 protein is CAIRTVDQETQYF. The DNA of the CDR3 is TGTGCCATCAGGACAGTGGACCAAGAGACCCAGTACTTC.

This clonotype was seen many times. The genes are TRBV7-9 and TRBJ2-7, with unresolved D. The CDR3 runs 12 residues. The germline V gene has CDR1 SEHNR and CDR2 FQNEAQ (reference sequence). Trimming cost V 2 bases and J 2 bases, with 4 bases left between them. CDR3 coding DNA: TGTGCCAGCAGCTTATTGACCTACGAGCAGTACTTC. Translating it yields CASSLLTYEQYF.